This TCR beta chain was retrieved from a study of cytomegalovirus exposure and HLA in healthy donors. Findings of the study overall: Later analysis placed DRB1 highest and HLA-C lowest in TCR association rates, which differed by HLA locus. Reportedly, HLA-A and HLA-B alleles of most subjects were accurately predicted from TCR beta.

The CDR3 contains 14 residues. Per germline, CDR1 MNHEY and CDR2 SVGAGI. Trimming at V came to 6 bases and at J to 4 bases, leaving 8 bases not matched to a gene. With 60 Vbeta and 13 Jbeta primers, the PCR was carried out. Using immunoSEQ multiplex PCR, the repertoire was profiled, and TCRdb retains in-frame clones only, with some absent. The sample lists roughly 130,000 clones; about 81% were seen once. Turning to this clone: The target antigen is unknown.

The TCR comes from a woman in her thirties or forties in good health and CMV-seropositive. Sequences were obtained from PBMCs. V is TRBV6-5 and J is TRBJ2-7; TRBD1 aligns across 8 bases. CDR3 in DNA: TGTGCCAGCAGGAGGGACAGGAATGTGTACGAGCAGTACTTC. As protein: CASRRDRNVYEQYF.